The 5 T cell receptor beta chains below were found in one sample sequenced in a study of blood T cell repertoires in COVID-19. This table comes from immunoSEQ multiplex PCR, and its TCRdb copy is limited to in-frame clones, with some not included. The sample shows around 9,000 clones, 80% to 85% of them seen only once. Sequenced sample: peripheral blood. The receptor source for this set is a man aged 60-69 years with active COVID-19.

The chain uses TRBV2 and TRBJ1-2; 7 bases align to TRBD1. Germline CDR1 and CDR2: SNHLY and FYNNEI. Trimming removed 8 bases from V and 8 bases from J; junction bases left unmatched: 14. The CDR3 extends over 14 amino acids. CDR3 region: CASRSGTERRGYTF. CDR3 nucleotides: TGTGCCAGCCGCTCCGGGACAGAGCGCCGAGGCTACACCTTC.

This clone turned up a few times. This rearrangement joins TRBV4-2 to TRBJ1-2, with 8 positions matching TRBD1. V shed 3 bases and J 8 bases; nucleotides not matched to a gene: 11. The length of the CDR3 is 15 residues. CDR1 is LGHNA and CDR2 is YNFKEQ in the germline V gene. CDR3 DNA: TGTGCCAGCAGCCATGAAACTGACAGGGGTGACGGCTACACCTTC. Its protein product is CASSHETDRGDGYTF.

The CDR3 DNA follows: TGCGCCAGCAGCTTAACTAGCGGGACTTTAAATGAGCAGTTCTTC. Amino acids: CASSLTSGTLNEQFF. The chain recombines TRBV5-1 with TRBJ2-1, with 10 bases lining up with TRBD2. The CDR3 has 15 residues. Germline V CDR1 and CDR2: SGHRS, YFSETQ. Trimming cost V 2 bases and J 7 bases; bases outside gene matches: 6.

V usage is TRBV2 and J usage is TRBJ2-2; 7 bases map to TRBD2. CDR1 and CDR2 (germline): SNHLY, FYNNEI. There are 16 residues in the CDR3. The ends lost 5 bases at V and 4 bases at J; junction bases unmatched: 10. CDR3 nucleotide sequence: TGTGCCAGCAGTTCGATAGCGGGTGCTGGCACCGGGGAGCTGTTTTTT. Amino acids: CASSSIAGAGTGELFF.

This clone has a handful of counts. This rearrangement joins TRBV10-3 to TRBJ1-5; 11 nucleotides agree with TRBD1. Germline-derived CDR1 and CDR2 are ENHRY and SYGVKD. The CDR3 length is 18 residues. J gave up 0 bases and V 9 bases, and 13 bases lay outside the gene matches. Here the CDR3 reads CAIPDGQGAGGSNQPQHF. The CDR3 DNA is TGTGCCATACCCGACGGACAGGGGGCCGGAGGTAGCAATCAGCCCCAGCATTTT.